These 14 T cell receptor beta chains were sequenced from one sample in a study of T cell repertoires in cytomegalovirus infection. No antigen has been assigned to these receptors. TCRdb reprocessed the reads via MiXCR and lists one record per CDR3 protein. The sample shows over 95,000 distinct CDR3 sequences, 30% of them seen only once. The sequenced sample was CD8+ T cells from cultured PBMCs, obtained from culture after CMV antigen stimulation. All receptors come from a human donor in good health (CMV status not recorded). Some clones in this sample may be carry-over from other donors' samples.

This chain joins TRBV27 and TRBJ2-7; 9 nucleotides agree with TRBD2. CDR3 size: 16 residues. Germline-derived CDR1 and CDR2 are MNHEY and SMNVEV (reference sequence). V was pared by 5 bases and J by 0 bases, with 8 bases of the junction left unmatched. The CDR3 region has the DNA TGTGCCAGCAGTAACTTAGCGGGGGCCGGCTCCTACGAGCAGTACTTC. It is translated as CASSNLAGAGSYEQYF.

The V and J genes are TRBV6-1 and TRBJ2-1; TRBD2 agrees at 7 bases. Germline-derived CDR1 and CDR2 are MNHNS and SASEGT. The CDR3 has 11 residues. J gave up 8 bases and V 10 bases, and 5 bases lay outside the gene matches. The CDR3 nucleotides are TGTGCCACCGGACGGGGGGATGAGCAGTTCTTC. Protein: CATGRGDEQFF.

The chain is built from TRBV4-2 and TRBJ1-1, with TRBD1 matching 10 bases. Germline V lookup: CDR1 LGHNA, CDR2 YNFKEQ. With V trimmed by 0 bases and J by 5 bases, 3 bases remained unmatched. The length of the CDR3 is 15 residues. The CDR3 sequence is CASSQEGQGRTEAFF. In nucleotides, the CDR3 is TGTGCCAGCAGCCAAGAGGGACAGGGGAGGACTGAAGCTTTCTTT.

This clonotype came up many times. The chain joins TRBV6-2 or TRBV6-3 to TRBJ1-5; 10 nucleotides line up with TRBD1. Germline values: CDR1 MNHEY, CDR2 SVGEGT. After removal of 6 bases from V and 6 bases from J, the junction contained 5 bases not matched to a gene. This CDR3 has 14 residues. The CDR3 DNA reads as TGTGCCAGCAGATGGACAGGGGGGAGTCAGCCCCAGCATTTT. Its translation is CASRWTGGSQPQHF.

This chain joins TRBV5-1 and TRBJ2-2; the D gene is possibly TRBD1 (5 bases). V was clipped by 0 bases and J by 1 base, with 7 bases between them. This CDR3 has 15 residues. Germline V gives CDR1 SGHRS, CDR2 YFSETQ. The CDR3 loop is CASSLGGQNTGELFF. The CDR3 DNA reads TGCGCCAGCAGCTTGGGTGGACAGAACACCGGGGAGCTGTTTTTT.

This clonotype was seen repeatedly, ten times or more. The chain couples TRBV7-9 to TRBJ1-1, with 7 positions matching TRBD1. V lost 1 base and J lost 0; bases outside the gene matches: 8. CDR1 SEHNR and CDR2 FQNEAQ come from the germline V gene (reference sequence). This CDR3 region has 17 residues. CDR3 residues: CASSLEGTELMNTEAFF. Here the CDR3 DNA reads TGTGCCAGCAGCTTAGAGGGGACAGAGCTGATGAACACTGAAGCTTTCTTT.

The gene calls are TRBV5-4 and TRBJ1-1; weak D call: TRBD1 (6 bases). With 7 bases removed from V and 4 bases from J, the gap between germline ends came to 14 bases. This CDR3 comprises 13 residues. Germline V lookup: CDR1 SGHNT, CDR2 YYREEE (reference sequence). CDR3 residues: CASQGGSGTEAFF. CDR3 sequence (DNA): TGTGCCAGCCAAGGGGGATCGGGCACTGAAGCTTTCTTT.

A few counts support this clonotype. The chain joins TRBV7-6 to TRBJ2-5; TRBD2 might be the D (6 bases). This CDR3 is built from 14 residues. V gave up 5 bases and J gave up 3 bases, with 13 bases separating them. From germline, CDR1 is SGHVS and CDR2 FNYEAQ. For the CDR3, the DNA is TGTGCCAGCAGCCCAAGGAGGGGAGAAGAGACCCAGTACTTC. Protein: CASSPRRGEETQYF.

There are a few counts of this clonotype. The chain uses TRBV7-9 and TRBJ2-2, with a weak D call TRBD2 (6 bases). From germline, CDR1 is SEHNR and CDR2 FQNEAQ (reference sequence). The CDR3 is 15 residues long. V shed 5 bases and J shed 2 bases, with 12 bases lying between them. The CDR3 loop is CASSRTGENTGELFF. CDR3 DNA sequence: TGTGCCAGCAGCCGAACGGGAGAAAACACCGGGGAGCTGTTTTTT.

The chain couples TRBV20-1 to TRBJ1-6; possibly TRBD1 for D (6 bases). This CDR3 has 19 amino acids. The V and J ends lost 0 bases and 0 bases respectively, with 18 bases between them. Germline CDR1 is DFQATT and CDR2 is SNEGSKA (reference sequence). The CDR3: CSARDPWGHLSSYNSPLHF. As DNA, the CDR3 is TGCAGTGCTAGAGATCCTTGGGGACACCTGAGCTCCTATAATTCACCCCTCCACTTT.

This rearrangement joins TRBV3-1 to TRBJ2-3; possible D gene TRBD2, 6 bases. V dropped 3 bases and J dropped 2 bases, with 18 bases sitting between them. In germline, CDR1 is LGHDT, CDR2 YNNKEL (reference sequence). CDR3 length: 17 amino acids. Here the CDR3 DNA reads TGTGCCAGCAGCCACAAGCGTCTCGCGGGGAACACAGATACGCAGTATTTT. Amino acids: CASSHKRLAGNTDTQYF.

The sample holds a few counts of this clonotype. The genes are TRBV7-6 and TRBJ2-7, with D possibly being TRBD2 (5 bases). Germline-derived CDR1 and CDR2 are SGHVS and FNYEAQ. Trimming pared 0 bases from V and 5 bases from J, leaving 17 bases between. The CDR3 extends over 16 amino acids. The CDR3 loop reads CASSLAGELGGHEQYF. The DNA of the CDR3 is TGTGCCAGCAGCTTAGCTGGGGAGTTAGGAGGCCACGAGCAGTACTTC.

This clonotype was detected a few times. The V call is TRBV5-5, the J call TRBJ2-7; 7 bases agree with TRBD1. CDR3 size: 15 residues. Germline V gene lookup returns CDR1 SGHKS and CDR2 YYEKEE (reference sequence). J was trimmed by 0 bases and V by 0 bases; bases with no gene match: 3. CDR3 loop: CASSLVGGRSYEQYF. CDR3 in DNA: TGTGCCAGCAGCTTGGTAGGGGGCCGCTCCTACGAGCAGTACTTC.

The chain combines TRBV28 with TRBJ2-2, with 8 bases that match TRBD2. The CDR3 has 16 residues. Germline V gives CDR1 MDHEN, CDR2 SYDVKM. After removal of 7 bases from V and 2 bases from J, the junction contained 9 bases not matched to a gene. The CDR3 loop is CASISEAGGNTGELFF. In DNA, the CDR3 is TGTGCCAGCATCTCAGAGGCGGGGGGCAACACCGGGGAGCTGTTTTTT.